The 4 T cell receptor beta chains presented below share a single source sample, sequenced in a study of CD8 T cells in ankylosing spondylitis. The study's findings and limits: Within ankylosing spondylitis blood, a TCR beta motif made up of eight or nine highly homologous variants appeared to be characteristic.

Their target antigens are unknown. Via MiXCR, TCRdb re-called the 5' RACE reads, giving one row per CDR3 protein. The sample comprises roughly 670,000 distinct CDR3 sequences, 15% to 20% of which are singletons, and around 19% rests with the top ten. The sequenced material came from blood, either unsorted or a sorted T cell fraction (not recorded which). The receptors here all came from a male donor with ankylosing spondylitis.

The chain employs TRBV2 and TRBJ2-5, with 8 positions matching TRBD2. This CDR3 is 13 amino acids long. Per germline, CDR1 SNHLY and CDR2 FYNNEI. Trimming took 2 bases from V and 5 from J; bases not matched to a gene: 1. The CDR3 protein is CASSESGSETQYF. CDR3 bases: TGTGCCAGCAGTGAAAGCGGGAGCGAGACCCAGTACTTC.

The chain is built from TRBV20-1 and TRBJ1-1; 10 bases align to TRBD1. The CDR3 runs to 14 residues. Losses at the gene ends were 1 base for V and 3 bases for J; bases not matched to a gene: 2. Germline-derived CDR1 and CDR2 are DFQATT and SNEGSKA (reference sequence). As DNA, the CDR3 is TGCAGTGCTAGAGCCGGGACAGGGGACACTGAAGCTTTCTTT. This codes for CSARAGTGDTEAFF.

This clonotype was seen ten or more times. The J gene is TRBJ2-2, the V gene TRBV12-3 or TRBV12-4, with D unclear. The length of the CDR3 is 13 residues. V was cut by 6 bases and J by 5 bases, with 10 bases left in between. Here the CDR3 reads CASSTTVTGELFF. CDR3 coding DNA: TGTGCCAGCAGCACGACTGTGACCGGGGAGCTGTTTTTT.

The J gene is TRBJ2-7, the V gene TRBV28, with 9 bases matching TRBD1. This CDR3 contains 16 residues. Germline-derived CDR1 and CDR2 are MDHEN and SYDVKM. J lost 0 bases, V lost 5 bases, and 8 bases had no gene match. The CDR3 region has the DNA TGTGCCAGCAGTCCTTACGGACAGGGGTTCTCCTACGAGCAGTACTTC. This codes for CASSPYGQGFSYEQYF.